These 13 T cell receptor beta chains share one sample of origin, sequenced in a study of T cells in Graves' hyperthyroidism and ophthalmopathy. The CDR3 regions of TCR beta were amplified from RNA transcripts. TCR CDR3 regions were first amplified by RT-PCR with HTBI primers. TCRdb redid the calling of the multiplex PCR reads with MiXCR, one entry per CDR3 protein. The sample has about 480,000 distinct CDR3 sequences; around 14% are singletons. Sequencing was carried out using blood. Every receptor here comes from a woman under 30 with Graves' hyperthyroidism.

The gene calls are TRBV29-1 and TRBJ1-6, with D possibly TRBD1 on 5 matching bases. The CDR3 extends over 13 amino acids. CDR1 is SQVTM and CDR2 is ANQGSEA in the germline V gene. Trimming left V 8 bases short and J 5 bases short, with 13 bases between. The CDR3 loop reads CSYPGLHNSPLHF. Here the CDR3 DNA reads TGCAGCTACCCGGGACTTCATAATTCACCCCTCCACTTT.

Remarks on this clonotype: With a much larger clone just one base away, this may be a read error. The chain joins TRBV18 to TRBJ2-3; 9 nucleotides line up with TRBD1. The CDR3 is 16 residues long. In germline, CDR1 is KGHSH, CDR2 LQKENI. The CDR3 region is CASSPGTGPNTDTRYF. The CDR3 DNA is TGTGCCAGCTCACCGGGGACAGGGCCTAACACAGATACGCGGTATTTT.

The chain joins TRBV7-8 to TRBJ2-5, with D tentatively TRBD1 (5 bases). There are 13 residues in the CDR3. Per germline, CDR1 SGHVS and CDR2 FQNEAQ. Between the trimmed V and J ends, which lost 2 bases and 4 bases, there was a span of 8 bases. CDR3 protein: CASSLLGVETQYF. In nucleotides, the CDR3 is TGTGCCAGCAGCTTATTAGGGGTAGAGACCCAGTACTTC.

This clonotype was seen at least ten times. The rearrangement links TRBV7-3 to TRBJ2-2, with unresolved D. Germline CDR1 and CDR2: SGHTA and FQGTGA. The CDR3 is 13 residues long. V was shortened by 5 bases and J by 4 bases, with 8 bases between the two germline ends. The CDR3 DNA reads TGTGCCAGCAGCGCCTCGCGCACCGGGGAGCTGTTTTTT. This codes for CASSASRTGELFF.

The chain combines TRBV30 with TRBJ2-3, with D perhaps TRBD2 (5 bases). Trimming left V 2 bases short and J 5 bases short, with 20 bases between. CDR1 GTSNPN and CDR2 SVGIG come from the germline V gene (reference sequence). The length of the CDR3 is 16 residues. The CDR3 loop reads CAWSRWRGISRDTQYF. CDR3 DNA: TGTGCCTGGAGTCGGTGGAGAGGGATTAGTAGAGATACGCAGTATTTT.

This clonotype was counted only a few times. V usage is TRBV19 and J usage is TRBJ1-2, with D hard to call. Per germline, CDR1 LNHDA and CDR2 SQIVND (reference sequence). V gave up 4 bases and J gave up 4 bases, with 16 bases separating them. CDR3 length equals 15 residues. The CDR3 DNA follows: TGTGCCAGTAGTACCCTGCGGGGTATCAGCTATGGCTACACCTTC. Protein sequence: CASSTLRGISYGYTF.

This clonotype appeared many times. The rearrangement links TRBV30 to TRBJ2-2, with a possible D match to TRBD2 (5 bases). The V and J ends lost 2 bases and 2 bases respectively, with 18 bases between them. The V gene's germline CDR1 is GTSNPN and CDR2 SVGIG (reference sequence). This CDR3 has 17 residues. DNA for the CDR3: TGTGCCTGGAGTCTTGGGCGGGTGGGCGACAACACCGGGGAGCTGTTTTTT. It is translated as CAWSLGRVGDNTGELFF.

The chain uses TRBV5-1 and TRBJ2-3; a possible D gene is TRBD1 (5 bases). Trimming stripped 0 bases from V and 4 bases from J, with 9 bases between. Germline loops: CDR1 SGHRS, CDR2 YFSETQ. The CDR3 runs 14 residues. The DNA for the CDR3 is TGCGCCAGCAGCTTGGACAGGAGCGCAGATACGCAGTATTTT. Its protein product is CASSLDRSADTQYF.

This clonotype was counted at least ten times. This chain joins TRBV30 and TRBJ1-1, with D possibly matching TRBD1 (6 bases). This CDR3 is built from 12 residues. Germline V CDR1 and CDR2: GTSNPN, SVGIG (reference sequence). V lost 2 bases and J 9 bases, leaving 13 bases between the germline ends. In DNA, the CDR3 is TGTGCCTGGAGTTACACCGGGACACAAGCTTTCTTT. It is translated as CAWSYTGTQAFF.

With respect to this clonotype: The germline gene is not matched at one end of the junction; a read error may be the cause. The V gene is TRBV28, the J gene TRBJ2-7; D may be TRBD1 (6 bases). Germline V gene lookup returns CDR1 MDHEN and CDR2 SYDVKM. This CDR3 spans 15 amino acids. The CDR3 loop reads CASSQHTQGIYEQHF. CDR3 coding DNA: TGTGCCAGCAGTCAACATACACAGGGCATCTACGAGCAGCACTTC.

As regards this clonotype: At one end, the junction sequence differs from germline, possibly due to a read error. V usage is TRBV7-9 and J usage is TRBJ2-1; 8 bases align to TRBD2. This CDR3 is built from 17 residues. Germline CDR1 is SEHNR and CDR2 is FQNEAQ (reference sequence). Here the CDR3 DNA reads TGCGCCAGCAGCCAAGATGGGGAACTAGCGGCCTACAATGAGCAGTTCTTC. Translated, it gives CASSQDGELAAYNEQFF.

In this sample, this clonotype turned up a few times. As DNA, the CDR3 is TGTGCCAGCAGCTCCGCGGCTACAGGGGGCGGTGAAAAACTGTTTTTT. The encoded protein is CASSSAATGGGEKLFF. This chain joins TRBV5-4 and TRBJ1-4, with TRBD1 matching 9 bases. The V gene end was trimmed by 3 bases and the J gene end by 7 bases; junction bases not matched to a gene: 10. The CDR3 is 16 residues long. Germline V gene lookup returns CDR1 SGHNT and CDR2 YYREEE (reference sequence).

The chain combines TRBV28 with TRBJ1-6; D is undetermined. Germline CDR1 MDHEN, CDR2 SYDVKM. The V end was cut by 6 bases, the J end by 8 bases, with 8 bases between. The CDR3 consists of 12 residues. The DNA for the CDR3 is TGTGCCAGCAGCACAGTAGATTCACCCCTCCACTTT. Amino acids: CASSTVDSPLHF.